This section outlines one T cell receptor beta chain sequence together with its context. Its antigen is still unknown. This entry belongs to a study of persistence of HIV-infected CD4 T cells. About the study: Donors were ART-treated; their CMV- and Gag-responding CD4+ T cells were isolated. Multiple blood draws of up to about 200 mL, except two donors with single leukapheresis.

The libraries were made with immunoSEQ version 4 in survey mode. Template was genomic DNA at 8 to 10 ng/uL, with up to 1 ug used per sample. The protocol was immunoSEQ multiplex PCR, while the TCRdb copy is restricted to in-frame clones and leaves out a portion. The table shows roughly 34,000 clones, with 82% occurring only once. The stimulus was lysate of CMV-infected fibroblasts, about 10 ug/mL. Sorted nonresponding memory CD4+ T cells were CD40L-negative, CD69-negative, CD45RO-high. Suppressive ART was started during chronic HIV-1 infection in these adults. Germline loops: CDR1 SGHVS, CDR2 FQNEAQ. This CDR3 comprises 16 residues. J was trimmed by 0 bases and V by 2 bases; bases with no gene match: 4.

This TCR came from an adult woman with HIV who was CMV-seropositive. The chain uses TRBV7-8 and TRBJ2-3; 8 nucleotides match TRBD2. The material sequenced was CD4+ T cells sorted from PBMCs after approximately 18-hour stimulation, taken from a patient who received antiretroviral therapy. DNA of the CDR3: TGTGCCAGCAGCTTATTCGCGGGGGGTAGCACAGATACGCAGTATTTT. Its translation: CASSLFAGGSTDTQYF.